This T cell receptor (beta chain) was profiled in a study of regulatory T cells in long-lasting Graves disease. This clonotype was seen repeatedly, ten times or more. The V gene lost 7 bases and the J gene lost 8 bases, with 14 bases spanning the gap. CDR3 length equals 11 residues. The V gene's germline CDR1 is GTSNPN and CDR2 SVGIG (reference sequence). Time point meaning: newly diagnosed GD, antithyroid drugs for less than 3 months. RNA extracted from PBMCs served as the sequencing template. iRepertoire HTBI primers and Arm-PCR of CDR3 regions built TCR beta libraries. TCRdb reprocessed the multiplex PCR reads with MiXCR, giving one entry per CDR3 protein. Among 400,000 to 550,000 distinct CDR3 sequences, about a sixth were seen once, and the ten largest hold under 30%. The sample was also linked to a second study, of T cells in Graves' hyperthyroidism and ophthalmopathy. From that study: Orbital computed tomography, thyroid ultrasound, serum thyroxine and TRAb, and clinical symptoms together informed the diagnoses.

This TCR was recovered from a woman between 18 and 30 years old with Graves disease. The genes are TRBV30 and TRBJ1-2, with D hard to call. The sample in question was peripheral blood mononuclear cells (PBMCs), obtained at new diagnosis, from a patient treated with antithyroid drugs. The CDR3 spells CAFYQIGGYTF. The CDR3 DNA reads as TGTGCCTTCTATCAGATAGGAGGCTACACCTTC.